At least ten counts were recorded for the clone carrying this TCR beta chain. Then a second PCR, running about 7 to 11 cycles, was carried out with a sample-barcoded 5' primer and a J-beta primer mix. MiXCR, run by TCRdb on the 5' RACE reads, gives a single entry per CDR3 protein. The data hold 1.8 million or so distinct CDR3 sequences, with around 40% observed a single time. Germline CDR1 reads SGHTA; CDR2 reads FQGNSA. V dropped 5 bases and J dropped 2 bases, with 17 bases sitting between them. The CDR3 consists of 16 residues. The sample is drawn from a study of blood T cells in healthy people across ages. Across the whole study: Capture via template switching afforded approximately one barcoded beta molecule per two T cells.

Every donor contributed roughly 10 milliliters of peripheral blood by blood draw. Sequencing was carried out using blood. The receptor was derived from a human donor in good health. This chain joins TRBV7-2 and TRBJ2-3; D is ambiguous. The CDR3: CASSPSRTLNTDTQYF. The CDR3 bases are TGTGCCAGCAGCCCAAGCCGGACGCTAAACACAGATACGCAGTATTTT.